This T cell receptor beta chain derives from a study of CD8 T cells in Susac syndrome. The germline gives CDR1 MNHEY, CDR2 SVGEGT. The CDR3 totals 20 residues. V gave up 5 bases and J gave up 1 base; unmatched junction bases: 14. The sequenced target, TCR beta, came from blood CD8+ and CD4+ T cells. FACS enriched CD8+ TEMRA cells, while bulk CD8+ and CD4+ were negatively isolated. Random hexamers served to reverse transcribe roughly 0.5 to 1 ug RNA. The immunoSEQ assay covered 54 Vbeta and 13 Jbeta segments for CDR3. In TCRdb, the immunoSEQ multiplex PCR reads were re-called with MiXCR into one record per CDR3 protein. The sample yields tens of thousands of distinct CDR3 sequences, approximately 94% seen once.

The source of this sequence is a human donor in good health. This chain links TRBV6-2 or TRBV6-3 with TRBJ2-1; 13 nucleotides align to TRBD2. The specimen was CD8+ T cells from PBMCs. CDR3 sequence reads: CASSDLGLAGVGRSYNEQFF. Here the CDR3 DNA reads TGTGCCAGCAGTGACCTTGGACTAGCGGGAGTGGGGAGGTCCTACAATGAGCAGTTCTTC.